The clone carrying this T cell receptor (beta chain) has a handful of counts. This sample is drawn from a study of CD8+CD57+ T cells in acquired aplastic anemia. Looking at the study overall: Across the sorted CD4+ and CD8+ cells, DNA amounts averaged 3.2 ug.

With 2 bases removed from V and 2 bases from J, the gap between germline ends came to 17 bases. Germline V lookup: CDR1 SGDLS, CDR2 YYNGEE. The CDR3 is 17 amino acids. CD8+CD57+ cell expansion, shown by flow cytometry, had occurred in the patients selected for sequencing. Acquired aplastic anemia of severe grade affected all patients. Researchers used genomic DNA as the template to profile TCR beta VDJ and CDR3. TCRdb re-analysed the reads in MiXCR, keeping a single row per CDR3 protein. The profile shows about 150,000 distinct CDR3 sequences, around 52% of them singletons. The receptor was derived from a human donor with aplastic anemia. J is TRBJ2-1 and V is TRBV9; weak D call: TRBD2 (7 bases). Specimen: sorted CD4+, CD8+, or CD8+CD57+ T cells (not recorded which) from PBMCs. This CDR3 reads CASSVNRVAGAYNEQFF. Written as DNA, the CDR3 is TGTGCCAGCAGCGTTAACAGGGTGGCGGGGGCCTACAATGAGCAGTTCTTC.